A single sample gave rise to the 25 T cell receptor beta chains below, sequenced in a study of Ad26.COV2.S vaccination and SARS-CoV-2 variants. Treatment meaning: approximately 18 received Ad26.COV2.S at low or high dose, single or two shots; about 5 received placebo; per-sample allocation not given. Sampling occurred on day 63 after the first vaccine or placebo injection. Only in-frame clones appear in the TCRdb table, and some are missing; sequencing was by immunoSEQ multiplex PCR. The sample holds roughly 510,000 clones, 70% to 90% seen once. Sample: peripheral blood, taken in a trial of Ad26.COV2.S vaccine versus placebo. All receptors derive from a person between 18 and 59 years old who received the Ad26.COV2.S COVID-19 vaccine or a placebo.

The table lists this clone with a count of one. CDR3 region: CATSDTDRGLGETQYF. CDR3 DNA sequence: TGTGCCACCAGTGATACGGACAGGGGGCTAGGAGAGACCCAGTACTTC. The chain carries TRBV24-1 and TRBJ2-5, with 11 positions matching TRBD1. This CDR3 region has 16 residues. Germline trimming cut 3 bases from V and 4 bases from J; bases unmatched to any gene: 6. Per the germline V gene, CDR1 is KGHDR and CDR2 is SFDVKD.

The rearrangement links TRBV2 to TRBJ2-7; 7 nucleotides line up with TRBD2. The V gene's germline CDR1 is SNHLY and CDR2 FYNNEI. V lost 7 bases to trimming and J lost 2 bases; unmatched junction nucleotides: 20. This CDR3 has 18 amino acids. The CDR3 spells CASKGTYRGRGRAYEQYF. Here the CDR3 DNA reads TGTGCCAGCAAAGGGACTTACCGCGGGAGAGGGAGGGCCTACGAGCAGTACTTC.

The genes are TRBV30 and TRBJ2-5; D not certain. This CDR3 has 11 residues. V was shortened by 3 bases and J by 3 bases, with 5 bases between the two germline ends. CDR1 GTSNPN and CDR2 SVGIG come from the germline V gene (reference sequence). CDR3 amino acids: CAWSLKETQYF. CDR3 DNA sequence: TGTGCCTGGAGCCTTAAAGAGACCCAGTACTTC.

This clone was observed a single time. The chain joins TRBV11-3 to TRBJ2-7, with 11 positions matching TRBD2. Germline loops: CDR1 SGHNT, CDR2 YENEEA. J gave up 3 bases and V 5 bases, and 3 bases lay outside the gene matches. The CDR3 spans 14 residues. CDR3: CASSPTSGNYEQYF. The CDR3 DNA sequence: TGTGCCAGCAGCCCGACTAGCGGGAACTACGAGCAGTACTTC.

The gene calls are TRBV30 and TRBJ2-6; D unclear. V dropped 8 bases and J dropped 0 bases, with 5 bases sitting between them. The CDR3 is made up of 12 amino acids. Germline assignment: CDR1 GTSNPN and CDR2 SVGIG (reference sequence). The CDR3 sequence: CAAGSGANVLTF. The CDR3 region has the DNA TGTGCCGCCGGCTCTGGGGCCAACGTCCTGACTTTC.

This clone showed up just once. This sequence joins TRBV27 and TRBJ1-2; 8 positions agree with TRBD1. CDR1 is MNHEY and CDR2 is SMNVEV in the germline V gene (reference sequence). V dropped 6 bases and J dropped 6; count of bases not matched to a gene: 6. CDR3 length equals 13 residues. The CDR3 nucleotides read TGTGCCAGCAGAAGCCGACAGGGGCATGGCTACACCTTC. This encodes CASRSRQGHGYTF.

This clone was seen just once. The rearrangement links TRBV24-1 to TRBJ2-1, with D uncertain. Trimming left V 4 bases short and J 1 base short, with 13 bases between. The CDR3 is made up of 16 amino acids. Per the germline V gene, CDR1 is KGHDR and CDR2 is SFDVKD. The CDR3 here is CATSDHVLGSYNEQFF. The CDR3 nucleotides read TGTGCCACCAGTGACCACGTTTTGGGGTCCTACAATGAGCAGTTCTTC.

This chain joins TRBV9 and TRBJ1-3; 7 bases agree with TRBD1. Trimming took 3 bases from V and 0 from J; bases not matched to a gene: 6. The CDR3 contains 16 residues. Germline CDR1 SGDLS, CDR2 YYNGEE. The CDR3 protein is CASSAPGQISGNTIYF. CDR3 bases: TGTGCCAGCAGCGCCCCGGGACAGATCTCTGGAAACACCATATATTTT.

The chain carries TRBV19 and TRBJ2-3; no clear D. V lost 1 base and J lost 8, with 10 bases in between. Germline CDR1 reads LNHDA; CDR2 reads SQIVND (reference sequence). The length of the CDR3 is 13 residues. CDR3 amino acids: CASSIAGQGTQYF. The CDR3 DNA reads TGTGCCAGTAGTATAGCGGGTCAAGGTACGCAGTATTTT.

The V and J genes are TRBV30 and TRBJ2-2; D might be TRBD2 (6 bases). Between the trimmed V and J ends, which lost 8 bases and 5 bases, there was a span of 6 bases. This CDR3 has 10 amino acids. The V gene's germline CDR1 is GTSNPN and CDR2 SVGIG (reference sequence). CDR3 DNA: TGTGCCCGGGGGACCGGGGAGCTGTTTTTT. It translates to CARGTGELFF.

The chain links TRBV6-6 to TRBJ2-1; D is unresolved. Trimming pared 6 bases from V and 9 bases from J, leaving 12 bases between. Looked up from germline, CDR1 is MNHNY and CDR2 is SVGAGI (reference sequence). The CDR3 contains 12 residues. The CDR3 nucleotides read TGTGCCAGCAGCCCCCCCCTTGGTGAGCAGTTCTTC. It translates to CASSPPLGEQFF.

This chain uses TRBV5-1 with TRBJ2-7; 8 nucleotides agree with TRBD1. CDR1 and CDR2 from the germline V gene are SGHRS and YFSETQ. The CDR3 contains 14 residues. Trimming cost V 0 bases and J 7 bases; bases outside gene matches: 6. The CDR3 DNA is TGCGCCAGCAGCTTGGTCCAGGGGGCGGGGGAGCAGTACTTC. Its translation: CASSLVQGAGEQYF.

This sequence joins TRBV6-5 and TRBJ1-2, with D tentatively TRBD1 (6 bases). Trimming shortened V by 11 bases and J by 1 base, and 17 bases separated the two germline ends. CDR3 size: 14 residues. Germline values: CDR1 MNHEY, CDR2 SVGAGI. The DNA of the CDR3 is TGTGCCGGCCGGGGGCGCCTTGGTAACTATGGCTACACCTTC. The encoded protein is CAGRGRLGNYGYTF.

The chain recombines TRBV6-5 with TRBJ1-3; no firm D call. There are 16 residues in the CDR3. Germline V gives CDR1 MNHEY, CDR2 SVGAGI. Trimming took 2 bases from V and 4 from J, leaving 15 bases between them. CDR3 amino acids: CASSYRSGGGGNTIYF. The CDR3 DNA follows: TGTGCCAGCAGTTACAGATCCGGTGGAGGCGGAAACACCATATATTTT.

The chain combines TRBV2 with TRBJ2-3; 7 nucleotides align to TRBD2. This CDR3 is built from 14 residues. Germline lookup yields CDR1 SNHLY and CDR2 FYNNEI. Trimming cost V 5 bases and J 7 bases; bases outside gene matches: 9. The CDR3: CASSPFGGRNTQYF. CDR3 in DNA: TGTGCCAGCAGTCCGTTCGGGGGGAGAAATACGCAGTATTTT.

This CDR3 is CASSLGASPTQETQYF. CDR3 in DNA: TGTGCCAGCAGCTTAGGGGCTAGTCCGACCCAAGAGACCCAGTACTTC. V and J are TRBV11-2 and TRBJ2-5; no definite D call. Germline assignment: CDR1 SGHAT and CDR2 FQNNGV. V was shortened by 1 base and J by 1 base, with 13 bases between the two germline ends. This CDR3 contains 16 residues.

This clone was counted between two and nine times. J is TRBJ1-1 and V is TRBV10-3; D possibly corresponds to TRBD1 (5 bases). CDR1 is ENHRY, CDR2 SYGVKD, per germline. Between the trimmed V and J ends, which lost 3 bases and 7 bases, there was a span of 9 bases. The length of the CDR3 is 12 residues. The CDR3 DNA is TGTGCCATCAGTGATTTGGGGGATGAAGCTTTCTTT. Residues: CAISDLGDEAFF.

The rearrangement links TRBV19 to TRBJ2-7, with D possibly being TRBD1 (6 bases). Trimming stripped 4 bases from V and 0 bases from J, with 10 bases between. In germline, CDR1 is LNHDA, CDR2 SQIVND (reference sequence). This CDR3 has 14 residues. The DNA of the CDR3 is TGTGCCAGTAGTAGGGGACAAAACTCCTACGAGCAGTACTTC. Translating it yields CASSRGQNSYEQYF.

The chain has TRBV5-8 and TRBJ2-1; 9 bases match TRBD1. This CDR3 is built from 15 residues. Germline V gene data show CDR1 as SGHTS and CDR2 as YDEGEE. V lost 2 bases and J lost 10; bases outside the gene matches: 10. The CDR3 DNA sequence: TGTGCCAGCAGCTTACACCGGACAGGGGAGTTGGAGCAGTTCTTC. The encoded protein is CASSLHRTGELEQFF.

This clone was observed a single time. The CDR3 spells CSVADVGLRGYTF. CDR3 coding DNA: TGCAGCGTTGCGGATGTTGGCTTAAGAGGCTACACCTTC. The rearrangement joins TRBV29-1 to TRBJ1-2, with D unresolved. V lost 4 bases, J lost 8 bases, and 17 bases lay in between. This CDR3 region has 13 residues. From germline, CDR1 is SQVTM and CDR2 ANQGSEA.

CDR3 region: CSVTRLDRGGEQYF. The DNA of the CDR3 is TGCAGCGTCACCCGCCTGGACAGGGGGGGGGAGCAGTACTTC. The V gene is TRBV29-1, the J gene TRBJ2-7; 10 bases are a match to TRBD1. V shed 6 bases, J shed 7 bases, and the junction held 12 bases outside the gene matches. The CDR3 sequence is 14 residues long. CDR1 SQVTM and CDR2 ANQGSEA come from the germline V gene.

The CDR3 reads CASSQVGLATQYF. CDR3 nucleotides: TGTGCCAGCAGTCAAGTGGGGCTAGCCACCCAGTACTTC. V gene TRBV2 combines with J gene TRBJ2-5, with D possibly being TRBD1 or TRBD2 (5 bases each). The germline V and J ends were trimmed by 5 bases and 8 bases, with 15 bases remaining between them. Germline values: CDR1 SNHLY, CDR2 FYNNEI. CDR3 size: 13 residues.

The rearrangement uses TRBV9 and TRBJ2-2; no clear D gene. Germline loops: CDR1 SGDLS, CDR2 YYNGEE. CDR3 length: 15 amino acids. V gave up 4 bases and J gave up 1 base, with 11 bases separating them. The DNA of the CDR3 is TGTGCCAGCAGCCTAGAGGATCTGAACACCGGGGAGCTGTTTTTT. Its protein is CASSLEDLNTGELFF.

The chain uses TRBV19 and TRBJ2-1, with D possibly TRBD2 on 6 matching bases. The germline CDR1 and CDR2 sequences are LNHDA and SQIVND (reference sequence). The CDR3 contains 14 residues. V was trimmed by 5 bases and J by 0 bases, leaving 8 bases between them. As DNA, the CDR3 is TGTGCCAGTAGTCGACTAGGCTCCTACAATGAGCAGTTCTTC. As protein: CASSRLGSYNEQFF.

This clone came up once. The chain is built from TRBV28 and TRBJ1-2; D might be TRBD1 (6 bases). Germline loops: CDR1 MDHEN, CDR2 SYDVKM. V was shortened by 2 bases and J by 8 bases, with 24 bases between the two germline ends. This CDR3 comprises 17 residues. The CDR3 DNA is TGTGCCAGCAGTTTAGTGTCTGGGGGCGCCAATCTGTCCGGCTACACCTTC. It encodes CASSLVSGGANLSGYTF.